Listed here are 27 T cell receptor beta chains from one sample, sequenced in a study of blood T cell repertoires in COVID-19. Data came from immunoSEQ multiplex PCR; TCRdb stores just in-frame clones and leaves some out. The sample records under 95,000 clones, approximately 80% being singletons. The sample taken for sequencing was peripheral blood. The receptors come from a woman of 80 years or more with active or convalescent COVID-19.

This rearrangement joins TRBV10-3 to TRBJ2-1; 10 bases agree with TRBD1. This CDR3 is built from 15 residues. Germline CDR1 reads ENHRY; CDR2 reads SYGVKD. V lost 5 bases and J lost 4; bases outside the gene matches: 5. CDR3 in DNA: TGTGCCATCAGTAGACAGGGGGCCGATTACAATGAGCAGTTCTTC. Translation gives CAISRQGADYNEQFF.

The chain carries TRBV19 and TRBJ1-4, with TRBD1 identical over 7 bases. With 6 bases clipped from V and 5 bases from J, the junction kept 9 bases outside the gene matches. Germline V gene data show CDR1 as LNHDA and CDR2 as SQIVND (reference sequence). This CDR3 contains 15 residues. The DNA for the CDR3 is TGTGCCAGTAGACCCGGACAGGCCCCAAATGAAAAACTGTTTTTT. Protein sequence: CASRPGQAPNEKLFF.

The J gene is TRBJ2-7, the V gene TRBV29-1, with TRBD1 matching 7 bases. The CDR3 contains 12 residues. With 2 bases clipped from V and 5 bases from J, the junction kept 3 bases outside the gene matches. Germline V gene data show CDR1 as SQVTM and CDR2 as ANQGSEA. The CDR3 protein is CSVERQGDEQYF. CDR3 DNA: TGCAGCGTTGAAAGACAGGGAGACGAGCAGTACTTC.

This sequence joins TRBV27 and TRBJ2-3; D not resolved. The CDR3 runs to 11 residues. The V gene lost 3 bases and the J gene lost 5 bases, with 3 bases spanning the gap. Per the germline V gene, CDR1 is MNHEY and CDR2 is SMNVEV (reference sequence). In DNA, the CDR3 is TGTGCCAGCAGTTTCCTAGATACGCAGTATTTT. This codes for CASSFLDTQYF.

This clone was detected ten times or more. This chain uses TRBV11-3 with TRBJ2-1; 7 bases match TRBD1. The CDR3 is made up of 13 amino acids. CDR1 and CDR2 from the germline V gene are SGHNT and YENEEA. Germline trimming cut 0 bases from V and 9 bases from J; bases unmatched to any gene: 2. The CDR3 DNA reads TGTGCCAGCAGCTTAGAGACAGGGAGTGAGCAGTTCTTC. Residues: CASSLETGSEQFF.

The rearrangement joins TRBV28 to TRBJ1-2; D ambiguous. The CDR3 loop spans 15 amino acids. V gave up 4 bases and J gave up 8 bases, with 20 bases separating them. The V gene's germline CDR1 is MDHEN and CDR2 SYDVKM. The CDR3 DNA reads TGTGCCAGCAGTTCCGGAGCGGGCTATGTTCAGGGCTACACCTTC. Protein: CASSSGAGYVQGYTF.

The V call is TRBV4-3, the J call TRBJ1-2; 8 nucleotides line up with TRBD1. The CDR3 is 15 amino acids. V lost 0 bases, J lost 4 bases, and 4 bases stayed unmatched. Germline V lookup: CDR1 LGHNA, CDR2 YSLEER. The CDR3 DNA reads as TGCGCCAGCAGCCAAGAGACAGGGGTCGGCTATGGCTACACCTTC. Translated: CASSQETGVGYGYTF.

The V call is TRBV19, the J call TRBJ1-2; TRBD1 agrees at 8 bases. Germline trimming cut 3 bases from V and 6 bases from J; bases unmatched to any gene: 9. The CDR3 covers 15 residues. Germline V gives CDR1 LNHDA, CDR2 SQIVND (reference sequence). The CDR3 sequence is CASSIDWTGLDGYTF. The CDR3 nucleotides read TGTGCCAGTAGTATCGACTGGACAGGGTTGGATGGCTACACCTTC.

The gene calls are TRBV5-1 and TRBJ2-1; 9 nucleotides line up with TRBD1. Trimming cost V 3 bases and J 7 bases; bases outside gene matches: 8. Germline lookup yields CDR1 SGHRS and CDR2 YFSETQ. The CDR3 spans 15 residues. Here the CDR3 DNA reads TGCGCCAGCAGCTCGGGGGACAGGGAGTGGAATGAGCAGTTCTTC. Its translation is CASSSGDREWNEQFF.

DNA for the CDR3: TGCGCCAGCAGCTTGGCGGGGGACAGGTCCTACGAGCAGTACTTC. Translating it yields CASSLAGDRSYEQYF. The chain recombines TRBV5-1 with TRBJ2-7, with 8 bases identical to TRBD1. Germline V gene lookup returns CDR1 SGHRS and CDR2 YFSETQ. The CDR3 runs 15 residues. The trim removed 0 bases at V and 1 base at J, leaving 3 bases unmatched. Looking up the rest from reference TRBV5-1 and TRBJ2-7 gives the full variable domain: KAGVTQTPRYLIKTRGQQVTLSCSPISGHRSVSWYQQTPGQGLQFLFEYFSETQRNKGNFPGRFSGRQFSNSRSEMNVSTLELGDSALYLCASSLAGDRSYEQYFGPGTRLTVT.

This sequence joins TRBV6-2 or TRBV6-3 and TRBJ2-6; D uncertain. Looked up from germline, CDR1 is MNHEY and CDR2 is SVGEGT. This CDR3 region has 15 residues. The ends were cut back, 5 bases at V and 0 bases at J, with 8 bases in the middle. CDR3 residues: CASSPGVSGANVLTF. CDR3 sequence (DNA): TGTGCCAGCAGTCCCGGTGTCTCTGGGGCCAACGTCCTGACTTTC.

The J gene is TRBJ2-5, the V gene TRBV10-3; tentative D call: TRBD2 (7 bases). CDR3 length equals 13 residues. Trimming took off 10 bases at V and 1 base at J, with 13 bases between the two ends. Germline values: CDR1 ENHRY, CDR2 SYGVKD. The chain's CDR3 is CATQGRAQETQYF. CDR3 sequence (DNA): TGTGCCACCCAGGGGAGGGCCCAAGAGACCCAGTACTTC.

The chain couples TRBV30 to TRBJ1-5; 7 bases agree with TRBD1. CDR1 and CDR2 (germline): GTSNPN, SVGIG (reference sequence). Trimming cost V 5 bases and J 7 bases; bases outside gene matches: 8. The CDR3 runs to 13 residues. The CDR3 region is CAWGGQPGQPQHF. The DNA of the CDR3 is TGTGCCTGGGGGGGACAGCCGGGGCAGCCCCAGCATTTT.

The chain links TRBV10-3 to TRBJ2-6, with TRBD1 matching over 8 bases. The germline gives CDR1 ENHRY, CDR2 SYGVKD. The CDR3 is 16 residues long. V was pared by 4 bases and J by 3 bases, with 5 bases of the junction left unmatched. CDR3 nucleotides: TGTGCCATCAGTGGGGCAGGGGGCGTTGGGGCCAACGTCCTGACTTTC. Protein product: CAISGAGGVGANVLTF.

The rearrangement joins TRBV2 to TRBJ1-5; 9 nucleotides line up with TRBD1. The trim removed 4 bases at V and 7 bases at J, leaving 11 bases unmatched. Germline CDR1 reads SNHLY; CDR2 reads FYNNEI. CDR3 length equals 16 residues. The chain's CDR3 is CASSVLGTGSRQPQHF. The CDR3 DNA sequence: TGTGCCAGCAGTGTTTTAGGGACAGGGAGTCGGCAGCCCCAGCATTTT.

This chain connects TRBV7-2 to TRBJ2-2; TRBD1 matches 9 bases. CDR1 and CDR2 (germline): SGHTA, FQGNSA. The CDR3 covers 16 residues. J gave up 7 bases and V 5 bases, and 11 bases lay outside the gene matches. The CDR3 region is CASSRTQGALGGELFF. The CDR3 DNA reads as TGTGCCAGCAGCCGGACACAGGGGGCGCTGGGCGGGGAGCTGTTTTTT.

V is TRBV2 and J is TRBJ2-3, with 9 bases that match TRBD2. The CDR3 runs 19 residues. V trimming: 4 bases; J trimming: 6 bases; junction bases outside the gene matches: 20. The germline V gene encodes CDR1 SNHLY and CDR2 FYNNEI. CDR3 nucleotides: TGTGCCAGCAGTGTTCTCCTTGCGGGGGGGCCGAGCGCGTCGGATACGCAGTATTTT. Amino acid sequence: CASSVLLAGGPSASDTQYF.

The CDR3 nucleotides are TGTGCCACCAGTGATTCCTTTGGCAGAGATACGCAGTATTTT. It is translated as CATSDSFGRDTQYF. The chain employs TRBV24-1 and TRBJ2-3, with D unclear. V lost 2 bases and J 5 bases, leaving 10 bases between the germline ends. CDR3 length: 14 residues. Germline V gene sequence: CDR1 KGHDR, CDR2 SFDVKD.

This chain joins TRBV18 and TRBJ2-1, with TRBD1 identical over 8 bases. With 3 bases clipped from V and 1 base from J, the junction kept 5 bases outside the gene matches. Germline values: CDR1 KGHSH, CDR2 LQKENI. The CDR3 is 16 amino acids. The CDR3 loop is CASSPTGVLSYNEQFF. The CDR3 DNA reads TGTGCCAGCTCACCGACAGGGGTGTTATCCTACAATGAGCAGTTCTTC.

V usage is TRBV28 and J usage is TRBJ1-2; 8 nucleotides line up with TRBD1. V lost 8 bases to trimming and J lost 4 bases; unmatched junction nucleotides: 12. CDR3 length equals 15 residues. CDR1 MDHEN and CDR2 SYDVKM come from the germline V gene. The CDR3 loop reads CASHPPGQGGYGYTF. As DNA, the CDR3 is TGTGCCAGCCACCCGCCCGGACAGGGAGGCTATGGCTACACCTTC.

V gene TRBV7-9 combines with J gene TRBJ1-5; no definite D call. The CDR3 length is 14 residues. The germline V and J ends were trimmed by 6 bases and 3 bases, with 12 bases remaining between them. Germline V gene sequence: CDR1 SEHNR, CDR2 FQNEAQ (reference sequence). For the CDR3, the DNA is TGTGCCAGCAGATTTACAGCTTACAATCAGCCCCAGCATTTT. Encoded protein: CASRFTAYNQPQHF. The variable domain in full, with the rest retrieved from reference TRBV7-9 and TRBJ1-5, is DTGVSQNPRHKITKRGQNVTFRCDPISEHNRLYWYRQTLGQGPEFLTYFQNEAQLEKSRLLSDRFSAERPKGSFSTLEIQRTEQGDSAMYLCASRFTAYNQPQHFGDGTRLSIL.

This clone was seen a few times. V usage is TRBV4-3 and J usage is TRBJ2-1; a weak D match, TRBD1 (5 bases). This CDR3 has 13 amino acids. The V gene's germline CDR1 is LGHNA and CDR2 YSLEER. V was clipped by 1 base and J by 13 bases, with 14 bases between them. CDR3 sequence: CASSQGKGLVQFF. In DNA, the CDR3 is TGCGCCAGCAGCCAAGGAAAGGGGTTGGTTCAGTTCTTC.

A few counts support this clone. The V call is TRBV4-3, the J call TRBJ2-1; tentatively, D is TRBD2 (6 bases). The CDR3 length is 16 residues. Trimming stripped 0 bases from V and 2 bases from J, with 11 bases between. Germline CDR1 is LGHNA and CDR2 is YSLEER. CDR3 sequence (DNA): TGCGCCAGCAGCCAAGAGGGGGGTCGGGCCTACAATGAGCAGTTCTTC. This translates into CASSQEGGRAYNEQFF.

Regarding this clone: Other DNA sequences in this specimen translate into the identical CDR3. The gene calls are TRBV6-6 and TRBJ1-6; D may be TRBD1 (5 bases). The CDR3 contains 14 residues. Germline V gene lookup returns CDR1 MNHNY and CDR2 SVGAGI (reference sequence). V shed 2 bases and J shed 6 bases, with 8 bases lying between them. The CDR3 DNA reads as TGTGCCAGCAGTTACGGGGGAGGTAATTCACCCCTCCACTTT. Translated, it gives CASSYGGGNSPLHF.

The genes are TRBV10-3 and TRBJ1-3; no clear D. CDR3 size: 14 residues. The V gene lost 0 bases and the J gene lost 4 bases, with 7 bases spanning the gap. CDR1 and CDR2 (germline): ENHRY, SYGVKD. This CDR3 reads CAISESARGNTIYF. In DNA form, the CDR3 reads TGTGCCATCAGTGAGTCTGCCAGGGGAAACACCATATATTTT.

The chain is built from TRBV19 and TRBJ1-1, with D perhaps matching TRBD1 (5 bases). V was trimmed by 7 bases and J by 4 bases, leaving 19 bases between them. Germline values: CDR1 LNHDA, CDR2 SQIVND (reference sequence). The CDR3 has 15 amino acids. The CDR3 sequence is CASTFGWGEATEAFF. In DNA form, the CDR3 reads TGTGCCAGTACCTTCGGATGGGGGGAGGCCACTGAAGCTTTCTTT.

The V call is TRBV5-1, the J call TRBJ2-3; 10 bases agree with TRBD2. Germline CDR1 is SGHRS and CDR2 is YFSETQ. Trimming at V came to 1 base and at J to 4 bases, leaving 6 bases not matched to a gene. The CDR3 is made up of 16 amino acids. CDR3 DNA sequence: TGCGCCAGCAGCTTGTTAAGCGGGGGGGCCCCAGATACGCAGTATTTT. Protein: CASSLLSGGAPDTQYF.